The entry below describes one T cell receptor beta chain. TCRdb keeps only in-frame clones here, not all; method: immunoSEQ multiplex PCR. The data hold approximately 300,000 clones, with 86% observed a single time. Treatment defined: roughly 20 received Ad26.COV2.S at low or high dose, single or two shots; roughly five received placebo; per-sample allocation not given. Following the first vaccine or placebo injection, samples were taken on day 63. The sample comes from a study of Ad26.COV2.S vaccination and SARS-CoV-2 variants. The CDR3 consists of 16 residues. V trimming: 5 bases; J trimming: 0 bases; junction bases outside the gene matches: 9. Per the germline V gene, CDR1 is SGHTA and CDR2 is FQGNSA.

The TCR originated in a person between 18 and 59 years old who received the Ad26.COV2.S COVID-19 vaccine or a placebo. The source was peripheral blood, collected in a trial of Ad26.COV2.S vaccine versus placebo. This rearrangement joins TRBV7-2 to TRBJ1-2; 7 bases fit TRBD1. The CDR3 DNA reads TGTGCCAGCAGCCCAATAGGGACAGTACCTAACTATGGCTACACCTTC. As protein: CASSPIGTVPNYGYTF.